Sequencing of this T cell receptor (beta chain) was carried out in a study of vaccination effects on CD4 cells after COVID-19. A remark on this clone: Its antigen is still unknown.

Assay used: immunoSEQ multiplex PCR; TCRdb lists only in-frame clones, some missing. This repertoire shows around 50,000 clones, approximately 70% found once; its top ten account for over 4.5%. Upon completion of about 10 days in culture, CD4+ T cells were isolated. Germline V gene data show CDR1 as SEHNR and CDR2 as FQNEAQ (reference sequence). This CDR3 is 14 amino acids long. The V end lost 1 base, the J end lost 4 bases, and 10 bases lay between the germline ends. Sequenced here: CD4+ T cells from PBMCs cultured without peptide, sampled before COVID-19 vaccination. V gene TRBV7-9 combines with J gene TRBJ2-5; the D gene could be TRBD1 or TRBD2 (5 bases each). This clonotype was obtained from a human donor who received a COVID-19 vaccine. CDR3 sequence (DNA): TGTGCCAGCAGCTTAGGGGACCCCGGAGAGACCCAGTACTTC. Protein sequence: CASSLGDPGETQYF.